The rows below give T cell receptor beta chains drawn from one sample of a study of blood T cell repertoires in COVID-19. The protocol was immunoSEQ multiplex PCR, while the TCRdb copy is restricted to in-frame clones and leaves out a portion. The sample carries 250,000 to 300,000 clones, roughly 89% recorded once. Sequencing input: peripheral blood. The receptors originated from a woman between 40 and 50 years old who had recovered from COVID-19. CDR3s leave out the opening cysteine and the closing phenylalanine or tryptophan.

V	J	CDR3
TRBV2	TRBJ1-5	ASSGNNQPQH
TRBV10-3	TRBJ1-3	AIWAGLEYTIY
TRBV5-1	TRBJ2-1	ASGGLGTGGINEQF
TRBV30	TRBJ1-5	AWSVFSRGNQPQH
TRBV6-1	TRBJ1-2	ASSEAGQGGGYT
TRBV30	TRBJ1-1	AWSVQGTPNLEAF
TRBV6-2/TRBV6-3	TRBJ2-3	ASSYYPGRTDTQY
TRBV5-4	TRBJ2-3	ASSSGLAGRTDTQY
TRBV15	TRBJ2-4	ATSSSGNIQY
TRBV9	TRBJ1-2	ASSLGRDNYGYT
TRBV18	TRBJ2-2	ASSLDRTNTGELF
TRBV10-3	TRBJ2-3	AISLTSGSGPDTQY
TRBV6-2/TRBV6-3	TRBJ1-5	ASSFPGGHSNQPQH
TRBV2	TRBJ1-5	ASSGNRDFEDQPQH
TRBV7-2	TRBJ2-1	ASSLALKSGGQF
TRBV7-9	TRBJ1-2	ASSFYGTGGESNYGYT
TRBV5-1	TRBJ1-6	ASRKDASSYNSPLH
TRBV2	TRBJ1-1	ASRVDRSYTEAF
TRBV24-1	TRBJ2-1	ATSDNPGLAVNEQF
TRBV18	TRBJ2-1	ASSPPTINEQF
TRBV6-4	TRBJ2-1	ASSETGTGGLGEQF
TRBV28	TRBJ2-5	ASRFAREARWETQY
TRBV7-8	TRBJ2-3	ASSLLGLAADTQY
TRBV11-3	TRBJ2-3	ASSLGTTSGRLDTQY
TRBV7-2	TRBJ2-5	ASSSPGGPGTQY
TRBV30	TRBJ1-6	AWRLASNSPLH
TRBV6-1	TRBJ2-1	ASSALAGAVSYNEQF